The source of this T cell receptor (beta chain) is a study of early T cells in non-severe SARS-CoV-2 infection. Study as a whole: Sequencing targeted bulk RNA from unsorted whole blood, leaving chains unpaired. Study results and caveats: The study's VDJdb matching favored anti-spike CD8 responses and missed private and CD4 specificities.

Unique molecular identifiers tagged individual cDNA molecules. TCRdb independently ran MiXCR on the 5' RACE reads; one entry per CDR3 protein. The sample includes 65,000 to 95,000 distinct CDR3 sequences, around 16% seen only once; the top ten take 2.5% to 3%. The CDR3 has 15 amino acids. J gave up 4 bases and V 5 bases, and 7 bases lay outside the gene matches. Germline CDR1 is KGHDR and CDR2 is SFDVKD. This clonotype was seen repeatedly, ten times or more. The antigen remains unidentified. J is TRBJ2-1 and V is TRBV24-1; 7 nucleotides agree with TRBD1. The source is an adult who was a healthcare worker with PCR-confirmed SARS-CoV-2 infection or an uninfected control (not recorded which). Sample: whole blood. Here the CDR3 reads CATSGRDRPYNEQFF. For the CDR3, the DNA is TGTGCCACCAGTGGACGGGACAGACCTTACAATGAGCAGTTCTTC.